The 18 T cell receptor beta chains below come from one sample, sequenced in a study of T cell repertoires in cytomegalovirus infection. The antigens these receptors bind are not known. MiXCR was run by TCRdb on the reads, yielding one entry per CDR3 protein. Found here are about 920,000 distinct CDR3 sequences, around 32% of them singletons; the top ten hold roughly an eighth. The starting material was cultured CD8+ T cells from PBMCs, obtained from culture after CMV antigen stimulation. The source is a human donor in good health (CMV status not recorded). Some clones in this sample may be carry-over from other donors' samples.

This clonotype was recorded a few times. J is TRBJ2-7 and V is TRBV7-9, with unresolved D. V lost 5 bases and J lost 2, with 13 bases in between. Looked up from germline, CDR1 is SEHNR and CDR2 is FQNEAQ (reference sequence). This CDR3 region has 14 residues. In DNA form, the CDR3 reads TGTGCCAGCAGCCTCGGGCCGAGCGCCTACGAGCAGTACTTC. Encoded protein: CASSLGPSAYEQYF.

This clonotype was picked up many times. The chain is built from TRBV7-2 and TRBJ2-5, with 9 bases fitting TRBD1. The V gene's germline CDR1 is SGHTA and CDR2 FQGNSA. The CDR3 consists of 14 residues. V lost 4 bases to trimming and J lost 4 bases; unmatched junction nucleotides: 4. The DNA of the CDR3 is TGTGCCAGCAGCTCGACAGGGGGACTAGAGACCCAGTACTTC. Translated: CASSSTGGLETQYF.

V gene TRBV10-2 combines with J gene TRBJ2-1; D tentatively fits TRBD1 or TRBD2 (7 bases each). CDR1 is WSHSY and CDR2 is SAAADI in the germline V gene. The CDR3 runs 14 residues. V was trimmed by 10 bases and J by 9 bases, leaving 22 bases between them. This CDR3 is CAISQGGRVGEQFF. The CDR3 coding sequence is TGCGCCATCTCCCAGGGGGGGCGGGTAGGTGAGCAGTTCTTC.

Of note for this clonotype: A read error may explain this, as a much larger clone is one base away. V gene TRBV6-6 combines with J gene TRBJ2-1; perhaps TRBD1 as D (5 bases). There are 14 residues in the CDR3. The V gene's germline CDR1 is MNHNY and CDR2 SVGAGI (reference sequence). V lost 10 bases and J lost 0, with 13 bases in between. This chain's CDR3 is CANRSSRSYNEQFF. The CDR3 DNA is TGTGCCAACAGGAGCTCCCGCTCCTACAATGAGCAGTTCTTC.

The chain joins TRBV4-1 to TRBJ2-7; maybe TRBD1 (6 bases). The CDR3 sequence is 15 residues long. V was pared by 1 base and J by 6 bases, with 16 bases between. Germline CDR1 reads MGHRA; CDR2 reads YSYEKL. CDR3 in DNA: TGCGCCAGCAGCCAAGTACTGGCAGGGGACGGCGAGCAGTACTTC. It encodes CASSQVLAGDGEQYF.

V gene TRBV4-1 combines with J gene TRBJ2-1; 14 bases align to TRBD2. Trimming removed 2 bases from V and 8 bases from J; junction bases left unmatched: 14. Looked up from germline, CDR1 is MGHRA and CDR2 is YSYEKL. The CDR3 has 19 amino acids. For the CDR3, the DNA is TGCGCCAGCAGCCAATCCGGGACTAGCGGGGGAGCCCCATGGGATGAGCAGTTCTTC. Translating it yields CASSQSGTSGGAPWDEQFF.

This chain joins TRBV11-2 and TRBJ2-7; no firm D call. Trimming stripped 7 bases from V and 0 bases from J, with 13 bases between. Germline assignment: CDR1 SGHAT and CDR2 FQNNGV. This CDR3 contains 14 residues. This CDR3 is CASNQTVSSYEQYF. In nucleotides, the CDR3 is TGTGCCAGCAACCAAACCGTTAGCTCCTACGAGCAGTACTTC. The full variable domain, rest sourced from reference TRBV11-2 and TRBJ2-7, is EAGVAQSPRYKIIEKRQSVAFWCNPISGHATLYWYQQILGQGPKLLIQFQNNGVVDDSQLPKDRFSAERLKGVDSTLKIQPAKLEDSAVYLCASNQTVSSYEQYFGPGTRLTVT.

This clonotype was observed a few times. This sequence joins TRBV6-1 and TRBJ1-6, with 9 nucleotides matching TRBD1. The length of the CDR3 is 18 residues. J gave up 8 bases and V 4 bases, and 15 bases lay outside the gene matches. The germline V gene encodes CDR1 MNHNS and CDR2 SASEGT. For the CDR3, the DNA is TGTGCCAGCAGTGCGGGACAGGGAAGGAACCTGGGGGATTCACCCCTCCACTTT. As protein: CASSAGQGRNLGDSPLHF.

V and J are TRBV27 and TRBJ2-1; 9 nucleotides align to TRBD1. The CDR3 totals 16 residues. J lost 6 bases, V lost 7 bases, and 13 bases had no gene match. CDR1 and CDR2 (germline): MNHEY, SMNVEV (reference sequence). The CDR3 protein is CASMGQGLGGSNEQFF. CDR3 bases: TGTGCCAGCATGGGACAGGGACTTGGGGGGTCCAATGAGCAGTTCTTC.

This clonotype has only a few counts. The chain carries TRBV12-3 or TRBV12-4 and TRBJ2-7; D is tentatively TRBD1 or TRBD2 (6 bases each). The CDR3 spans 14 residues. Deletions cut 3 bases from V and 6 bases from J, with 15 bases between. The CDR3 nucleotides read TGTGCCAGCAGTTTTGCCCAACCGGGGGCCGAGCAGTACTTC. Residues: CASSFAQPGAEQYF.

This clonotype showed up many times. The gene calls are TRBV4-2 and TRBJ1-1; 8 nucleotides agree with TRBD1. This CDR3 spans 16 amino acids. The germline V gene has CDR1 LGHNA and CDR2 YNFKEQ. Germline trimming cut 5 bases from V and 5 bases from J; bases unmatched to any gene: 13. CDR3: CASSGQGAESGTEAFF. In nucleotides, the CDR3 is TGTGCCAGCAGCGGGCAGGGGGCCGAATCGGGGACTGAAGCTTTCTTT.

This clonotype was observed a few times. The chain couples TRBV12-3 or TRBV12-4 to TRBJ1-5; perhaps TRBD1 as D (6 bases). This CDR3 contains 14 residues. Trimming pared 6 bases from V and 3 bases from J, leaving 12 bases between. CDR3 loop: CASSPDSFNQPQHF. CDR3 bases: TGTGCCAGCAGCCCGGACAGTTTCAATCAGCCCCAGCATTTT.

The chain links TRBV11-1 to TRBJ2-3; D might be TRBD2 (6 bases). Germline lookup yields CDR1 SGHAT and CDR2 FQDESV (reference sequence). Between the trimmed V and J ends, which lost 3 bases and 2 bases, there was a span of 15 bases. CDR3 length equals 16 residues. The CDR3: CASSLYAGLNTDTQYF. The DNA of the CDR3 is TGTGCCAGCAGCTTGTATGCGGGGCTAAACACAGATACGCAGTATTTT.

J is TRBJ2-4 and V is TRBV7-6; 10 positions match TRBD1. The CDR3 length is 18 residues. CDR1 is SGHVS and CDR2 is FNYEAQ in the germline V gene. J was trimmed by 0 bases and V by 2 bases; bases with no gene match: 7. The CDR3 here is CASSLYGQGVGAKNIQYF. CDR3 nucleotide sequence: TGTGCCAGCAGCTTATACGGACAGGGGGTGGGAGCCAAAAACATTCAGTACTTC.

In this sample, this clonotype turned up a few times. V usage is TRBV19 and J usage is TRBJ1-4; no firm D call. This CDR3 is 16 amino acids long. Germline V lookup: CDR1 LNHDA, CDR2 SQIVND (reference sequence). The ends were cut back, 2 bases at V and 8 bases at J, with 18 bases in the middle. CDR3 nucleotide sequence: TGTGCCAGTAGTATACCGACGGCCCGTCTCGAAGAAAAACTGTTTTTT. It yields the protein CASSIPTARLEEKLFF.

At least ten counts were recorded for this clonotype. The gene calls are TRBV7-2 and TRBJ1-2; 9 positions agree with TRBD1. V shed 5 bases and J 4 bases; nucleotides not matched to a gene: 8. Germline V gene data show CDR1 as SGHTA and CDR2 as FQGNSA. This CDR3 contains 15 residues. The CDR3 bases are TGTGCCAGCAGCGCCCGGGACAGGGCTGGCTATGGCTACACCTTC. This gives the protein CASSARDRAGYGYTF.

V usage is TRBV7-2 and J usage is TRBJ2-2; the D is unclear. Germline V CDR1 and CDR2: SGHTA, FQGNSA. V shed 10 bases and J shed 5 bases, with 11 bases lying between them. CDR3 length equals 12 residues. CDR3 sequence reads: CAIPVVTGELFF. CDR3 coding DNA: TGTGCCATCCCGGTGGTGACCGGGGAGCTGTTTTTT. Using reference TRBV7-2 and TRBJ2-2 for the parts outside the CDR3, the full variable domain is GAGVSQSPSNKVTEKGKDVELRCDPISGHTALYWYRQSLGQGLEFLIYFQGNSAPDKSGLPSDRFSAERTGGSVSTLTIQRTQQEDSAVYLCAIPVVTGELFFGEGSRLTVL.

This clonotype was seen at least ten times. The CDR3 coding sequence is TGTGCCAGCAGCCAAGATCGGAATCAAGAGACCCAGTACTTC. It encodes CASSQDRNQETQYF. The chain recombines TRBV3-1 with TRBJ2-5; D uncertain. Trimming removed 0 bases from V and 2 bases from J, with 7 bases in between. Germline loops: CDR1 LGHDT, CDR2 YNNKEL (reference sequence). The CDR3 has 14 amino acids.